The entry below gives a single T cell receptor beta chain sequence along with its context. Only in-frame clones appear in the TCRdb table, and some are missing; sequencing was by immunoSEQ multiplex PCR. The table lists about 53,000 clones, roughly 88% of them singletons. The entry originates in a study of OX40 agonist ivuxolimab in advanced cancers. CDR3 size: 17 residues. Trimming took off 0 bases at V and 6 bases at J, with 16 bases between the two ends. The germline CDR1 and CDR2 sequences are SGHRS and YFSETQ. This receptor was obtained from an adult with an advanced solid tumor such as melanoma, head and neck, liver or kidney cancer. Sequencing used CD4+ or CD8+ T cells sorted from blood, obtained in a trial of the OX40 agonist ivuxolimab. V and J are TRBV5-1 and TRBJ1-6; weak D call: TRBD1 (5 bases). CDR3 bases: TGCGCCAGCAGCTTGGCTCCGGCCGGGGCCAGTAATTCACCCCTCCACTTT. Amino acids: CASSLAPAGASNSPLHF.